This T cell receptor (beta chain) was documented in a study of siplizumab effects on memory and regulatory T cells. Study-level points and caveats: Naive-or-memory phenotypes were unassignable for roughly 75-95% of proliferating CD4+ or CD8+ clones. Alloreactive CD4+ clones that could be mapped were on average around 70% Treg-derived with siplizumab, against about 25% in controls. A significant reduction in alloreactive sequences traceable to unstimulated CD4+ memory cells was produced by siplizumab.

This clone was recorded once. The antigen remains undetermined. Cocultured for roughly six days at 37°C were the mixed lymphocyte reaction cells. Germline-derived CDR1 and CDR2 are MGHRA and YSYEKL. This CDR3 is built from 16 residues. Between the trimmed V and J ends, which lost 5 bases and 5 bases, there was a span of 21 bases. Sequencing was performed with immunoSEQ multiplex PCR; in TCRdb, only in-frame clones are kept and a portion is missing. The repertoire has some 2,900 clones, about 53% of them found once; the top ten carry approximately 4.9%. This clonotype was sampled from a human donor in good health; the cells came from an allogeneic mixed lymphocyte reaction. The specimen sequenced was CFSE-low (dividing) CD4+ T cells sorted from an allogeneic mixed lymphocyte reaction. V usage is TRBV4-1 and J usage is TRBJ2-5; perhaps TRBD2 as D (6 bases). The CDR3 is CASSAGTGSRRETQYF. The CDR3 bases are TGCGCCAGCAGCGCGGGGACCGGGAGCCGGAGGGAGACCCAGTACTTC.